Each of the 5 T cell receptor beta chains below was sequenced from the same sample in a study of somatic mutations in cytotoxic T cells in rheumatoid arthritis. Repertoires were generated with immunoSEQ multiplex PCR, while TCRdb's copy carries only in-frame clones and drops some. The repertoire consists of approximately 2,600 clones, with approximately 62% occurring once and the leading ten covering roughly 13%. The material sequenced was CD8+ T cells sorted from synovial fluid. The receptor source for this set is a young woman with rheumatoid arthritis.

The chain combines TRBV5-1 with TRBJ2-5; a weak D match, TRBD1 (5 bases). CDR3 length: 13 residues. The V and J ends lost 2 bases and 4 bases respectively, with 9 bases between them. The germline V gene encodes CDR1 SGHRS and CDR2 YFSETQ. The chain's CDR3 is CASSFNRRETQYF. CDR3 DNA: TGCGCCAGCAGCTTTAACAGGCGAGAGACCCAGTACTTC.

The rearrangement joins TRBV9 to TRBJ2-3, with 10 bases aligning to TRBD2. Trimming cost V 4 bases and J 2 bases; bases outside gene matches: 7. Per the germline V gene, CDR1 is SGDLS and CDR2 is YYNGEE. This CDR3 spans 16 amino acids. The CDR3 sequence is CASSLSGGADTDTQYF. The CDR3 DNA reads TGTGCCAGCAGCCTAAGCGGGGGGGCGGACACAGATACGCAGTATTTT.

This clone was seen a few times. V is TRBV6-1 and J is TRBJ1-1; 7 positions agree with TRBD1. V gave up 8 bases and J gave up 2 bases; unmatched junction bases: 5. The CDR3 length is 13 residues. The germline V gene has CDR1 MNHNS and CDR2 SASEGT. CDR3 sequence reads: CASRDSFNTEAFF. In nucleotides, the CDR3 is TGTGCCAGCCGGGACAGCTTTAACACTGAAGCTTTCTTT.

This chain links TRBV23-1 with TRBJ1-2, with D perhaps matching TRBD1 (5 bases). TRBV23-1 is placed among ORFs of uncertain function. This CDR3 is 15 amino acids long. The V end was cut by 6 bases, the J end by 2 bases, with 16 bases between. CDR3 DNA: TGCGCCAGCAGCCCAGGGATCGTAGGGAACTATGGCTACACCTTC. It specifies CASSPGIVGNYGYTF.

This chain links TRBV2 with TRBJ2-1; perhaps TRBD2 as D (6 bases). Per germline, CDR1 SNHLY and CDR2 FYNNEI. Trimming pared 4 bases from V and 0 bases from J, leaving 7 bases between. The CDR3 length is 14 residues. CDR3 loop: CASSGGASYNEQFF. CDR3 DNA sequence: TGTGCCAGCAGTGGCGGGGCCTCCTACAATGAGCAGTTCTTC.